These 22 T cell receptor beta chains share one sample of origin, sequenced in a study of read filtering for tumor transcriptome and immune sequencing (dated by TCRdb to about 2020). The instrument given in TCRdb is Illumina HiSeq 4000. The Immunoverse kit was used to build TCR libraries from 400 to 500 ng RNA, with molecular barcoded adaptors covering alpha/delta and beta/gamma chains. In-frame beta chains were kept once TCRdb had trimmed the public reads at Q25 with fastp and called clones with MiXCR. One record per CDR3 amino acid sequence lists the most common genes and DNA. The sample profile shows some 38,000 distinct CDR3 sequences; approximately 15% of them were found once. 6.5% to 8.5% of the sample is in the top ten clones. Sequencing was performed on a population of CD138-negative cells sorted from bone marrow. The cell subset or site label corresponds to: bone marrow mononuclear cells depleted of CD138+ plasma/myeloma cells by negative magnetic selection. The receptors come from a donor aged 40 or over with multiple myeloma.

This clonotype was seen many times. The gene calls are TRBV20-1 and TRBJ2-6; D is perhaps TRBD1 or TRBD2 (5 bases each). The CDR3 runs 17 residues. The V end lost 5 bases, the J end lost 1 base, and 18 bases lay between the germline ends. Germline assignment: CDR1 DFQATT and CDR2 SNEGSKA (reference sequence). CDR3 sequence: CSAPKGLWGSGANVLTF. For the CDR3, the DNA is TGCAGTGCTCCAAAAGGCCTTTGGGGGTCTGGGGCCAACGTCCTGACTTTC.

This clonotype was detected many times. The CDR3 DNA sequence: TGTGCCAGCAGTTCGGGCGTTGGGGTGAATCAGCCCCAGCATTTT. Translation: CASSSGVGVNQPQHF. This chain links TRBV28 with TRBJ1-5, with D unresolved. This CDR3 comprises 15 residues. The ends were cut back, 4 bases at V and 4 bases at J, with 14 bases in the middle. The germline CDR1 and CDR2 sequences are MDHEN and SYDVKM.

This clonotype was seen ten or more times. The chain carries TRBV10-2 and TRBJ2-4, with D possibly matching TRBD2 (5 bases). CDR3 length: 12 residues. CDR1 WSHSY and CDR2 SAAADI come from the germline V gene. V was clipped by 3 bases and J by 9 bases, with 9 bases between them. CDR3: CASSDTGFIQYF. DNA for the CDR3: TGCGCCAGCAGTGACACGGGGTTCATTCAGTACTTC.

This clonotype was detected many times. The rearrangement links TRBV7-3 to TRBJ2-2; 9 bases are a match to TRBD2. The V and J ends lost 5 bases and 3 bases, in that order; junction bases with no gene match: 1. Germline CDR1 reads SGHTA; CDR2 reads FQGTGA. The CDR3 loop spans 14 amino acids. The CDR3 loop reads CASSRTSDTGELFF. The CDR3 coding sequence is TGTGCCAGCAGCCGGACTAGCGACACCGGGGAGCTGTTTTTT.

This clonotype occurred many times. The chain is built from TRBV14 and TRBJ2-3, with 9 bases identical to TRBD1. Trimming removed 4 bases from V and 1 base from J; junction bases left unmatched: 3. The V gene's germline CDR1 is SGHDN and CDR2 FVKESK. The CDR3 covers 15 residues. Here the CDR3 DNA reads TGTGCCAGCAGCCCCCGGACAGGGGGCACAGATACGCAGTATTTT. This encodes CASSPRTGGTDTQYF.

This clonotype was counted many times. The CDR3 loop reads CASSLTLNYGYTF. The CDR3 bases are TGCGCCAGCAGCTTGACGTTGAACTATGGCTACACCTTC. This sequence joins TRBV5-1 and TRBJ1-2; the D is unclear. The germline V gene has CDR1 SGHRS and CDR2 YFSETQ. CDR3 length: 13 amino acids. Trimming took off 1 base at V and 2 bases at J, with 6 bases between the two ends.

This clonotype was counted at least ten times. The J gene is TRBJ2-1, the V gene TRBV5-1; the match to TRBD1 covers 10 bases. The V gene end was trimmed by 4 bases and the J gene end by 5 bases; junction bases not matched to a gene: 6. The CDR3 runs 15 residues. Germline V gene sequence: CDR1 SGHRS, CDR2 YFSETQ. The chain's CDR3 is CASSPGQGTHNEQFF. DNA of the CDR3: TGCGCCAGCAGCCCGGGACAGGGGACCCACAATGAGCAGTTCTTC.

In its sample, this clonotype ranks as medium-sized (0.01 to 0.1%). The J gene is TRBJ2-7, the V gene TRBV12-3 or TRBV12-4, with D uncertain. V gave up 5 bases and J gave up 4 bases, with 12 bases separating them. The CDR3 runs to 13 residues. CDR3 in amino acids: CASSPPEFYEQYF. Written as DNA, the CDR3 is TGTGCCAGCAGTCCTCCCGAGTTTTACGAGCAGTACTTC.

The gene calls are TRBV6-5 and TRBJ2-3; D is undetermined. The CDR3 has 15 amino acids. V was pared by 2 bases and J by 0 bases, with 9 bases between. Germline CDR1 is MNHEY and CDR2 is SVGAGI. The CDR3 here is CASSYEVPSTDTQYF. DNA of the CDR3: TGTGCCAGCAGTTACGAAGTCCCTAGCACAGATACGCAGTATTTT.

V and J are TRBV5-1 and TRBJ1-1; D is unclear. Germline assignment: CDR1 SGHRS and CDR2 YFSETQ. The CDR3 is made up of 14 amino acids. Trimming cost V 4 bases and J 1 base, with 11 bases left between them. The CDR3 nucleotides are TGCGCCAGCAGCCCTCAGGTGACGAACACTGAAGCTTTCTTT. Translation gives CASSPQVTNTEAFF. Complete variable domain (other parts from reference TRBV5-1 and TRBJ1-1): KAGVTQTPRYLIKTRGQQVTLSCSPISGHRSVSWYQQTPGQGLQFLFEYFSETQRNKGNFPGRFSGRQFSNSRSEMNVSTLELGDSALYLCASSPQVTNTEAFFGQGTRLTVV.

This clonotype was observed at least ten times. This chain connects TRBV10-2 to TRBJ2-5, with D maybe TRBD2 (7 bases). The V end lost 9 bases, the J end lost 2 bases, and 19 bases lay between the germline ends. The CDR3 loop spans 15 amino acids. Germline V gene data show CDR1 as WSHSY and CDR2 as SAAADI. The CDR3 DNA follows: TGCGCCAGTGGGGGGGCGGCGGCGGCGCAAGAGACCCAGTACTTC. Its translation: CASGGAAAAQETQYF.

This clonotype was counted at least ten times. The genes are TRBV4-1 and TRBJ1-5; tentatively, D is TRBD1 (6 bases). With 1 base removed from V and 8 bases from J, the gap between germline ends came to 15 bases. Germline V gene lookup returns CDR1 MGHRA and CDR2 YSYEKL. The CDR3 length is 15 residues. The CDR3 reads CASSQGRDTVEPQHF. The CDR3 DNA follows: TGCGCCAGCAGCCAAGGCCGGGACACGGTAGAGCCCCAGCATTTT.

This clonotype was found many times. The chain couples TRBV6-1 to TRBJ2-2; unclear D gene. V was shortened by 7 bases and J by 6 bases, with 15 bases between the two germline ends. Germline lookup yields CDR1 MNHNS and CDR2 SASEGT. The CDR3 runs 14 residues. The CDR3 here is CASTYQGNPGELFF. The CDR3 region has the DNA TGTGCCAGCACCTACCAAGGGAATCCCGGGGAGCTGTTTTTT.

This clonotype has a count of ten or more. This sequence joins TRBV7-9 and TRBJ2-2, with 8 bases identical to TRBD2. V trimming: 3 bases; J trimming: 7 bases; junction bases outside the gene matches: 4. The CDR3 extends over 14 amino acids. Germline lookup yields CDR1 SEHNR and CDR2 FQNEAQ (reference sequence). CDR3 amino acids: CASSFGLAGGELFF. The CDR3 bases are TGTGCCAGCAGCTTTGGACTAGCCGGCGGGGAGCTGTTTTTT.

In its sample, this clonotype was seen a few times. This is likely an artifact of a read error, given a far larger clone one base away. The CDR3 spells CASSLETSRTANNKQFF. In DNA form, the CDR3 reads TGTGCCAGCAGCTTAGAGACTTCGAGGACGGCGAACAATAAGCAGTTCTTC. The chain joins TRBV11-2 to TRBJ2-1, with D unclear. The CDR3 runs to 17 residues. The germline V gene encodes CDR1 SGHAT and CDR2 FQNNGV.

This clonotype was observed many times. The junction departs from germline at one end; a sequencing error may be responsible. The V and J genes are TRBV7-7 and TRBJ2-1, with a weak D call TRBD2 (5 bases). The CDR3 spans 16 residues. The V gene's germline CDR1 is SSHAT and CDR2 FNYEAQ (reference sequence). CDR3 region: CASSFGLTTSYNEQFF. CDR3 sequence (DNA): TGTGCTAGCAGCTTTGGTTTGACTACCTCCTACAATGAGCAGTTCTTC.

This clonotype was detected ten times or more. This chain links TRBV28 with TRBJ2-7; TRBD2 matches at 7 bases. The trim removed 7 bases at V and 9 bases at J, leaving 15 bases unmatched. Germline V gene sequence: CDR1 MDHEN, CDR2 SYDVKM. The CDR3 consists of 14 residues. The CDR3, as DNA: TGTGCCAGCACCCGAACGGGGGGTCTTGTTGGGCAGTACTTC. This codes for CASTRTGGLVGQYF. The full variable domain, with the rest looked up from reference TRBV28 and TRBJ2-7, is DVKVTQSSRYLVKRTGEKVFLECVQDMDHENMFWYRQDPGLGLRLIYFSYDVKMKEKGDIPEGYSVSREKKERFSLILESASTNQTSMYLCASTRTGGLVGQYFGPGTRLTVT.

This clonotype was counted at least ten times. This may stem from a read error, because a much larger clone lies one nucleotide away. This chain connects TRBV5-1 to TRBJ2-1; D is possibly TRBD1 (5 bases). The CDR3 runs to 14 residues. The germline V gene encodes CDR1 SGHRS and CDR2 YFSETQ. The ends were cut back, 0 bases at V and 7 bases at J, with 11 bases in the middle. CDR3 DNA: TGCGCCAGCAGCTTGGGGGGCGTCACAAATGAGCAGTTCTTC. It is translated as CASSLGGVTNEQFF.

This clonotype was detected many times. The chain recombines TRBV3-1 with TRBJ2-6; D is uncertain. Germline V gene lookup returns CDR1 LGHDT and CDR2 YNNKEL (reference sequence). V lost 0 bases, J lost 1 base, and 4 bases lay in between. The length of the CDR3 is 15 residues. The CDR3 nucleotides read TGTGCCAGCAGCCAAGATTGGTCTGGGGCCAACGTCCTGACTTTC. Amino acid sequence: CASSQDWSGANVLTF. Based on the CDR3 plus reference TRBV3-1 and TRBJ2-6, the full variable domain is DTAVSQTPKYLVTQMGNDKSIKCEQNLGHDTMYWYKQDSKKFLKIMFSYNNKELIINETVPNRFSPKSPDKAHLNLHINSLELGDSAVYFCASSQDWSGANVLTFGAGSRLTVL.

In the case of this clonotype: One end of the junction fails to match germline, which may point to a read error. The V gene is TRBV28, the J gene TRBJ2-1; the D is unclear. This CDR3 has 14 residues. Germline lookup yields CDR1 MDHEN and CDR2 SYDVKM. The CDR3: CAGSSARRSNGQFF. The CDR3 DNA follows: TGTGCCGGCAGTTCGGCTAGGAGAAGTAATGGGCAGTTCTTC. The variable domain in full, with the rest retrieved from reference TRBV28 and TRBJ2-1, is DVKVTQSSRYLVKRTGEKVFLECVQDMDHENMFWYRQDPGLGLRLIYFSYDVKMKEKGDIPEGYSVSREKKERFSLILESASTNQTSMYLCAGSSARRSNGQFFGPGTRLTVL.

With respect to this clonotype: A much larger clone lies one base from this, so it may be a read error. The chain links TRBV7-9 to TRBJ1-4; the D is unclear. This CDR3 has 13 residues. Germline CDR1 reads SEHNR; CDR2 reads FQNEAQ (reference sequence). V lost 6 bases to trimming and J lost 6 bases, with 11 bases between them. The CDR3 region has the DNA TGTGCCAGCAGTGGCGTACGGTATGAAAAACTGTTTTTT. Residues: CASSGVRYEKLFF.

This clonotype was detected ten times or more. The chain carries TRBV7-9 and TRBJ1-2, with 7 bases that match TRBD1. Trimming removed 3 bases from V and 1 base from J; junction bases left unmatched: 5. The CDR3 runs 15 residues. Germline V gene sequence: CDR1 SEHNR, CDR2 FQNEAQ (reference sequence). CDR3 in amino acids: CASSFADRNNYGYTF. CDR3 coding DNA: TGTGCCAGCAGCTTCGCGGACAGGAATAACTATGGCTACACCTTC.